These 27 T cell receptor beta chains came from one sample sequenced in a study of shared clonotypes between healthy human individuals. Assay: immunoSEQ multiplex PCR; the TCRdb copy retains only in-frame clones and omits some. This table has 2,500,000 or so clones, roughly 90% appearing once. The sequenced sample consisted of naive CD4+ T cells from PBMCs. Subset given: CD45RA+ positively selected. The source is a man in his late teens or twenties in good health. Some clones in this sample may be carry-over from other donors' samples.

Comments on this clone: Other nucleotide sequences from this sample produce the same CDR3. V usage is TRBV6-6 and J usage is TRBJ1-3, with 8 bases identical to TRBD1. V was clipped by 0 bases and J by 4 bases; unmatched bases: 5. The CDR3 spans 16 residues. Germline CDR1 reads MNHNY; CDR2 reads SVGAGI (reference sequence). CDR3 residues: CASSYSGTGGGNTIYF. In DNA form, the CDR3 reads TGTGCCAGCAGTTACTCCGGGACAGGAGGCGGAAACACCATATATTTT.

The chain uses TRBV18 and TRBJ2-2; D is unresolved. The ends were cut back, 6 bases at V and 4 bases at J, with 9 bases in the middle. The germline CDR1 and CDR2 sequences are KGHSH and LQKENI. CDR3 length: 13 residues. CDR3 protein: CASSRVVTGELFF. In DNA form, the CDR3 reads TGTGCCAGCTCTCGGGTAGTCACCGGGGAGCTGTTTTTT.

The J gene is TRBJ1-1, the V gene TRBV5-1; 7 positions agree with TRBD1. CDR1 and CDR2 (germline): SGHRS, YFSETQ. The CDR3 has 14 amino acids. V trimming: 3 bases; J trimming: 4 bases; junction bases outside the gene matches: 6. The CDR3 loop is CASSSDRVVTEAFF. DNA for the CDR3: TGCGCCAGCAGCTCCGACAGGGTTGTCACTGAAGCTTTCTTT. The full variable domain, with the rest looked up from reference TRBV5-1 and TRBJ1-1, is KAGVTQTPRYLIKTRGQQVTLSCSPISGHRSVSWYQQTPGQGLQFLFEYFSETQRNKGNFPGRFSGRQFSNSRSEMNVSTLELGDSALYLCASSSDRVVTEAFFGQGTRLTVV.

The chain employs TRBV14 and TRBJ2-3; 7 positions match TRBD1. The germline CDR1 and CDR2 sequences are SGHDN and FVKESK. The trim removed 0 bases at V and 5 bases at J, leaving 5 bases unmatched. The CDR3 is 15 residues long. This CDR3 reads CASSQERQGVDTQYF. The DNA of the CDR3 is TGTGCCAGCAGCCAAGAAAGACAGGGCGTAGATACGCAGTATTTT.

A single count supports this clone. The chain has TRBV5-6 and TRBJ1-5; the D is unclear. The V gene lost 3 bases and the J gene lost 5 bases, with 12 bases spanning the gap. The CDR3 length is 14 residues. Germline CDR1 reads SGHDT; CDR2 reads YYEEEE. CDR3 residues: CASSSGMYDQPQHF. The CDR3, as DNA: TGTGCCAGCAGCTCGGGGATGTACGATCAGCCCCAGCATTTT.

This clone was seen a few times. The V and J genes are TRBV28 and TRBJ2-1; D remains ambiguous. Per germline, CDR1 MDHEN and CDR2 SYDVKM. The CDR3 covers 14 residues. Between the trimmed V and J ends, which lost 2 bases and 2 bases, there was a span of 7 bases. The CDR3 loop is CASSLGTTYNEQFF. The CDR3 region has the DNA TGTGCCAGCAGTTTAGGTACCACCTACAATGAGCAGTTCTTC. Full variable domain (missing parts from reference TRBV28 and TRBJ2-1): DVKVTQSSRYLVKRTGEKVFLECVQDMDHENMFWYRQDPGLGLRLIYFSYDVKMKEKGDIPEGYSVSREKKERFSLILESASTNQTSMYLCASSLGTTYNEQFFGPGTRLTVL.

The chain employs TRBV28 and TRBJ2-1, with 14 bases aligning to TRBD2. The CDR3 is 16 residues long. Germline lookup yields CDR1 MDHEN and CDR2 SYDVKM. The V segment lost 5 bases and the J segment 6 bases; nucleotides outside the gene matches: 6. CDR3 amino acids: CASSPRTSGRINEQFF. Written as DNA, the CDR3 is TGTGCCAGCAGTCCCCGGACTAGCGGGAGGATCAATGAGCAGTTCTTC.

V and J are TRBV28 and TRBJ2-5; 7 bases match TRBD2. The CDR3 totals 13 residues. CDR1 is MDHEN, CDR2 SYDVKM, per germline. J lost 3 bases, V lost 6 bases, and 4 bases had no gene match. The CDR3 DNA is TGTGCCAGCAGAACCGGACTAGAAGAGACCCAGTACTTC. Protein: CASRTGLEETQYF. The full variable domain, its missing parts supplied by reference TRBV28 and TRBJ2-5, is DVKVTQSSRYLVKRTGEKVFLECVQDMDHENMFWYRQDPGLGLRLIYFSYDVKMKEKGDIPEGYSVSREKKERFSLILESASTNQTSMYLCASRTGLEETQYFGPGTRLLVL.

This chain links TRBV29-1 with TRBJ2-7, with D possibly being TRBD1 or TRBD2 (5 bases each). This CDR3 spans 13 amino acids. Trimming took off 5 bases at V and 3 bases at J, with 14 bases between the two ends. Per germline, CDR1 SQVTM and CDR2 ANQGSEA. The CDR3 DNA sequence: TGCAGCGTTATGAGGGGAACTAACTACGAGCAGTACTTC. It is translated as CSVMRGTNYEQYF.

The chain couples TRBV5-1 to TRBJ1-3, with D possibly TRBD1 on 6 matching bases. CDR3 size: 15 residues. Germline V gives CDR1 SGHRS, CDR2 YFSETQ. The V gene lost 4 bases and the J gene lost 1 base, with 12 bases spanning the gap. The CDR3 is CASSQLGGSGNTIYF. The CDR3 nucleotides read TGCGCCAGCAGCCAGTTAGGGGGTTCTGGAAACACCATATATTTT.

As DNA, the CDR3 is TGTGCCTGGAGTCGGGGGACAGGGGGTAATCAGCCCCAGCATTTT. It codes for CAWSRGTGGNQPQHF. The J gene is TRBJ1-5, the V gene TRBV30; 11 bases agree with TRBD1. CDR1 is GTSNPN, CDR2 SVGIG, per germline (reference sequence). This CDR3 has 15 residues. The V gene end was trimmed by 2 bases and the J gene end by 4 bases; junction bases not matched to a gene: 4.

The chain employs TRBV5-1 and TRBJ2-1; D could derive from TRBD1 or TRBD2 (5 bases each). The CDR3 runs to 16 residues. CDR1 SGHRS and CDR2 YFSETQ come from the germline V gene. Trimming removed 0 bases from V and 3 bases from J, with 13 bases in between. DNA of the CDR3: TGCGCCAGCAGCTTGGGGCCAGGGCGGGTCTACAATGAGCAGTTCTTC. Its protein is CASSLGPGRVYNEQFF.

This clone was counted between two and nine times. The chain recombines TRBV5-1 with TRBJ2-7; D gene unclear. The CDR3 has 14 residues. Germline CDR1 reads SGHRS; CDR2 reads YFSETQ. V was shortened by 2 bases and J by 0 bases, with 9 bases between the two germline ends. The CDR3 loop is CASSLRARSYEQYF. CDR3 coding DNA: TGCGCCAGCAGCTTACGGGCCCGCTCCTACGAGCAGTACTTC.

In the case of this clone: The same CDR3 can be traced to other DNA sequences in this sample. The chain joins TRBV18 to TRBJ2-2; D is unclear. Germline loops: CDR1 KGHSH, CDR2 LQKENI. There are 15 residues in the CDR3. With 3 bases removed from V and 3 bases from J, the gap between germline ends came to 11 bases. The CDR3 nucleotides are TGTGCCAGCTCACCGCGGCAGGTGGACACCGGGGAGCTGTTTTTT. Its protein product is CASSPRQVDTGELFF.

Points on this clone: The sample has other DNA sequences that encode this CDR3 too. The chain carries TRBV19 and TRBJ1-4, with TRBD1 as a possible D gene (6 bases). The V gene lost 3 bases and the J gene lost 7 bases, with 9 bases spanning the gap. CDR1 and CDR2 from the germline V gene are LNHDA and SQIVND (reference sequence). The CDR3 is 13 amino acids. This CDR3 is CASSIQGSEKLFF. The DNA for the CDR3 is TGTGCCAGTAGTATCCAGGGGAGTGAAAAACTGTTTTTT.

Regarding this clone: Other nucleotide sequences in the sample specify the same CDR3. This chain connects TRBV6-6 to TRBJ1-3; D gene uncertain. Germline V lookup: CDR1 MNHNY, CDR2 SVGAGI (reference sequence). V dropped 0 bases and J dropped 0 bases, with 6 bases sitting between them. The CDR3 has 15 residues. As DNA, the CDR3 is TGTGCCAGCAGTTACTCGTCCTCCTCTGGAAACACCATATATTTT. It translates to CASSYSSSSGNTIYF.

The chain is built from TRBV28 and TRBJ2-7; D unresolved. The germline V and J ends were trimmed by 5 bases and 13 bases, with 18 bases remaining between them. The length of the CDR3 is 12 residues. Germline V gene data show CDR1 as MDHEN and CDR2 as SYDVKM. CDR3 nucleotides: TGTGCCAGCAGTCCTCTCTTAAAAGGTGGATACTTC. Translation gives CASSPLLKGGYF.

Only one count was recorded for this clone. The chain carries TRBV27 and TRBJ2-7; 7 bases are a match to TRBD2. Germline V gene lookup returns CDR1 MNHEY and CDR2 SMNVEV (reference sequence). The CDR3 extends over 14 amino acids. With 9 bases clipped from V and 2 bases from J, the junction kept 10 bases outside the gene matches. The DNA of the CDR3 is TGTGCCAGTCAACTAGCGCCGGAAACCTACGAGCAGTACTTC. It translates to CASQLAPETYEQYF.

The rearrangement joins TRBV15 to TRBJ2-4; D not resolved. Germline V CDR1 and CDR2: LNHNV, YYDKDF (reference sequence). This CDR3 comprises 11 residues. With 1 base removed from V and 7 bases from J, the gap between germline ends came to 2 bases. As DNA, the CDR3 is TGTGCCACCAGCAGAGTGAACATTCAGTACTTC. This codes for CATSRVNIQYF.

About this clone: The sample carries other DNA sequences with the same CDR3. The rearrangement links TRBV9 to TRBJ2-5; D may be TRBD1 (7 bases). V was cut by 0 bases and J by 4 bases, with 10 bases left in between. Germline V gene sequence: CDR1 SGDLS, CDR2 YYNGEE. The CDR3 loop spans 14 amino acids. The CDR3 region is CASSVGQGGETQYF. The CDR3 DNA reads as TGTGCCAGCAGCGTAGGACAGGGAGGAGAGACCCAGTACTTC.

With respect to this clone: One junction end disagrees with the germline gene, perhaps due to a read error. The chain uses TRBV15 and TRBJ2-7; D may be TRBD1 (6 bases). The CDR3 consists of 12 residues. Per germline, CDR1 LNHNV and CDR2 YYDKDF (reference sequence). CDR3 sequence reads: CATSRGRDTLDF. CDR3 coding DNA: TGTGCCACCAGCAGAGGCCGGGACACCCTGGACTTC.

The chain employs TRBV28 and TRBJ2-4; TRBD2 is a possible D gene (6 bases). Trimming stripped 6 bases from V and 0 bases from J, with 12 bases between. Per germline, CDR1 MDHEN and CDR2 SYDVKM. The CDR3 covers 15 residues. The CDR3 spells CASSLGTLAKNIQYF. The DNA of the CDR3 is TGTGCCAGCAGCCTAGGGACTCTAGCCAAAAACATTCAGTACTTC.

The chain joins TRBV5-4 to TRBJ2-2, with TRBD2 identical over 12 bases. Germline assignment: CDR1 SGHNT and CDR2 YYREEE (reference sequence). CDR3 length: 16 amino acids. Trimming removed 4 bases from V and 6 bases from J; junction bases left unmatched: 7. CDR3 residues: CASSIGLAGMAGELFF. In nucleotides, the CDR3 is TGTGCCAGCAGCATTGGACTAGCGGGAATGGCCGGGGAGCTGTTTTTT. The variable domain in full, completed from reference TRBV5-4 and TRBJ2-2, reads ETGVTQSPTHLIKTRGQQVTLRCSSQSGHNTVSWYQQALGQGPQFIFQYYREEENGRGNFPPRFSGLQFPNYSSELNVNALELDDSALYLCASSIGLAGMAGELFFGEGSRLTVL.

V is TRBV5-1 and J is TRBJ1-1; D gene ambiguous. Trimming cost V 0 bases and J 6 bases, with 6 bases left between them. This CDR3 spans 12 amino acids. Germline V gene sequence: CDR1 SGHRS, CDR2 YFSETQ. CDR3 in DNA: TGCGCCAGCAGCTTGGGGGTGGCTGAAGCTTTCTTT. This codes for CASSLGVAEAFF.

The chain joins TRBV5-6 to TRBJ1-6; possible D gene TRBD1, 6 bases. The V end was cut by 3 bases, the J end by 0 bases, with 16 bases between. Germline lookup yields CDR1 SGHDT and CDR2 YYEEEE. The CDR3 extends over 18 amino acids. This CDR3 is CASSSRRGGGSYNSPLHF. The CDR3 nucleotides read TGTGCCAGCAGCTCCCGACGGGGGGGCGGCTCCTATAATTCACCCCTCCACTTT.

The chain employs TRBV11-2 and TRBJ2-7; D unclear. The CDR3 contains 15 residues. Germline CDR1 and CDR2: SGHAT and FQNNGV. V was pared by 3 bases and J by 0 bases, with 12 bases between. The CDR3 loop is CASSFPASTSYEQYF. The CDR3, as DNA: TGTGCCAGCAGCTTTCCAGCGTCCACCTCCTACGAGCAGTACTTC.

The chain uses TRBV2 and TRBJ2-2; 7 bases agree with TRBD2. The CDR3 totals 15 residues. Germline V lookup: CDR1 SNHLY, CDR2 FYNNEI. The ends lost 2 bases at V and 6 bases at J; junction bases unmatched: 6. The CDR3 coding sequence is TGTGCCAGCAGTGAACGGGCGGGGGTCGCCGGGGAGCTGTTTTTT. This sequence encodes CASSERAGVAGELFF.